This TCR beta chain emerged from a study of blood T cell repertoires in COVID-19 (dated by TCRdb to the early 2020s). Study-level background: Samples from collaborators originated in the United States, Italy and Spain and spanned both the acute and convalescent phases of COVID-19. The material from the prospective study consisted of cDNA or gDNA derived from T cells, B-cell-depleted T cells, or PBMCs. Deeply sampled blood TCRbeta repertoires from subjects exposed to, actively infected with, or recovered from COVID-19 were included in the dataset. The repertoires were released in a freely available public database meant as a resource for research on the immune response to SARS-CoV-2. Samples were obtained from the ongoing ImmuneRACE study (first 160 participants) and from 1,254 subjects provided by 6 global collaborators. Sample metadata almost always included a de-identified subject ID, COVID-19 status, age in years and sex. Where available, HLA class I and class II types were taken from metadata supplied by the sample provider and were not determined by assay-based typing. The investigation overall reported the following: The amount of clinical and demographic metadata varied by source and participant and was provided uncurated.

The collaborating institutions used their own protocols to collect whole blood in K2EDTA tubes. For TCRbeta analysis, collaborator samples were shipped as frozen whole blood, as isolated PBMCs, or as DNA extracted from either sample type. Notes on this clone: There is no known antigen for this receptor. It has no much larger one-base neighbor in the sample; base qualities were not kept.

V is pared back by 3 bases and J by 6 bases, with 14 bases lying between the germline termini. CDR1 and CDR2 are drawn from the germline V gene: KGHSH, LQKENI. From the cysteine through the phenylalanine, the CDR3 covers 14 amino acids. Kept here is only the CDR3 DNA, which spans 42 bases and is read in frame from base 1. The immunoSEQ Assay, a bias-controlled multiplex PCR, was used to amplify TCRbeta CDR3 regions from genomic DNA. From the authors' description of their analysis: The number of nucleated cells in each sample was estimated from the amplification of reference gene primers within the assay. To quantify the absolute abundance of each unique TCRbeta CDR3 rearrangement, sequence reads were collapsed and filtered. For each sample, productive Simpson clonality was calculated by taking the square root of Simpson's diversity index across productive rearrangements. As stored in TCRdb, this immuneACCESS dataset retains in-frame rearrangements with V and J assigned. A fraction of the clones does not appear; measured against another copy, unresolved V genes explain less than half of the discrepancy, and the remainder lacks a known reason. The V and J calls and clone size are taken from that table; D and trimming were inferred from the DNA. The sample includes 90,000 to 130,000 clones, with over 70% observed a single time. The ten largest account for 0.7% to 1% of the sample.

The TCR comes from a woman in her seventies with acute or convalescent COVID-19. Material: peripheral blood. The chain uses TRBV18 and TRBJ1-2; tentative D gene TRBD1, with 5 bases matching. The CDR3 reads CASSPAGEPHGYTF. In nucleotide form, the sequence is TGTGCCAGCTCACCGGCGGGGGAACCCCATGGCTACACCTTC.